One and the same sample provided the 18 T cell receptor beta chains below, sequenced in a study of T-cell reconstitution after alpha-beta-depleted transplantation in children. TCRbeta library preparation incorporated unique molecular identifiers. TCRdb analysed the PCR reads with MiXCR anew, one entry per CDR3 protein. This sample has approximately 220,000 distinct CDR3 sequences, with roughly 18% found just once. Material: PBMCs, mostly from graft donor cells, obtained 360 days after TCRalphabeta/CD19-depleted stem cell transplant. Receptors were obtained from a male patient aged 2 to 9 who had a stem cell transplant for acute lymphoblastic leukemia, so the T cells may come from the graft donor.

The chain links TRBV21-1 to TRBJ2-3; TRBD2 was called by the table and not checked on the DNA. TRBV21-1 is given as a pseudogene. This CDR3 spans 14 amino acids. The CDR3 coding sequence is TGTGCCAGCAGCAAAGGTCCATCCCGAGATACGCAGTATTTT. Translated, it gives CASSKGPSRDTQYF.

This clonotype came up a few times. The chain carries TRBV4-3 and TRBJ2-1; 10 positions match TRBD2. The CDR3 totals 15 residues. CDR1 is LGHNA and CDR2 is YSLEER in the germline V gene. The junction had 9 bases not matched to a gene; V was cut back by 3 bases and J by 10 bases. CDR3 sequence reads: CASSHTTSGTKEQFF. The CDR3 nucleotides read TGCGCCAGCAGCCATACCACTAGCGGGACGAAAGAGCAGTTCTTC.

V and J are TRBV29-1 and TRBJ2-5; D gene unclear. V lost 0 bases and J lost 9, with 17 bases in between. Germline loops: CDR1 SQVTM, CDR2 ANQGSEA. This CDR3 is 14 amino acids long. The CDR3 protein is CSVEETGGIVAQYF. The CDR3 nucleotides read TGCAGCGTTGAAGAAACCGGCGGAATCGTGGCCCAGTACTTC.

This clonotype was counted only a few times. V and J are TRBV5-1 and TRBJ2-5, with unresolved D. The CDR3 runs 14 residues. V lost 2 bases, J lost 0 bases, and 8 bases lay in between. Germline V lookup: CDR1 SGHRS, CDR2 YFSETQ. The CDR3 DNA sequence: TGCGCCAGCAGCTTCGTCAGCCACCAAGAGACCCAGTACTTC. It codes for CASSFVSHQETQYF.

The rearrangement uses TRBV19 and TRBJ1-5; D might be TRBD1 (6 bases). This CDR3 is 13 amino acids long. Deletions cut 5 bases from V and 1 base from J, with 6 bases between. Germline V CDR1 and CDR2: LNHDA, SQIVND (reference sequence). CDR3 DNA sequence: TGTGCCAGTAGTCAGGGGAGCAATCAGCCCCAGCATTTT. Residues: CASSQGSNQPQHF.

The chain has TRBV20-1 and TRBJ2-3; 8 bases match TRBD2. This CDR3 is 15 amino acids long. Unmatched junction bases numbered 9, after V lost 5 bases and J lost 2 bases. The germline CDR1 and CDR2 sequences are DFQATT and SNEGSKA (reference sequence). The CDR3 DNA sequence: TGCAGTGCTGGTCTACCGGGACTAGACACAGATACGCAGTATTTT. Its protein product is CSAGLPGLDTDTQYF.

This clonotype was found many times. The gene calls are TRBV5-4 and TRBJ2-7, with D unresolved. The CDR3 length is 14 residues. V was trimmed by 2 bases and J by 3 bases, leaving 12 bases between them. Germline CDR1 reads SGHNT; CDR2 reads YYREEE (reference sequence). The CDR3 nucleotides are TGTGCCAGCAGCTTCACGGGCTCCGGCTACGAGCAGTACTTC. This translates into CASSFTGSGYEQYF. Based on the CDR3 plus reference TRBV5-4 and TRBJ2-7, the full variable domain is ETGVTQSPTHLIKTRGQQVTLRCSSQSGHNTVSWYQQALGQGPQFIFQYYREEENGRGNFPPRFSGLQFPNYSSELNVNALELDDSALYLCASSFTGSGYEQYFGPGTRLTVT.

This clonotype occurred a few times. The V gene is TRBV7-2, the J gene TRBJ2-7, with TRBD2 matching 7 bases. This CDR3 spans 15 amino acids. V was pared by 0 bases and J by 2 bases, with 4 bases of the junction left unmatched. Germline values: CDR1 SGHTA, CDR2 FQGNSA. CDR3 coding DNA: TGTGCCAGCAGCTTAGCGCTAGCGGTTCCCTACGAGCAGTACTTC. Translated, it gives CASSLALAVPYEQYF.

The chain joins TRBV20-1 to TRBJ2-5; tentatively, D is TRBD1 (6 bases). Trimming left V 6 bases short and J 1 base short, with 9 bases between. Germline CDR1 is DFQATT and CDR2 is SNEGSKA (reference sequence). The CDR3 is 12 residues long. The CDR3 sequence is CSAKGGQETQYF. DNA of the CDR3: TGCAGTGCGAAAGGGGGCCAAGAGACCCAGTACTTC.

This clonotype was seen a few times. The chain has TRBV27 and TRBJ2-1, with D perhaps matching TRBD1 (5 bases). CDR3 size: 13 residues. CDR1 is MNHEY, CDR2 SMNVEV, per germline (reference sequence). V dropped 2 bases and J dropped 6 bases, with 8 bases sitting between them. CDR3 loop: CASSLQGSNEQFF. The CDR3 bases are TGTGCCAGCAGTTTACAGGGAAGCAATGAGCAGTTCTTC.

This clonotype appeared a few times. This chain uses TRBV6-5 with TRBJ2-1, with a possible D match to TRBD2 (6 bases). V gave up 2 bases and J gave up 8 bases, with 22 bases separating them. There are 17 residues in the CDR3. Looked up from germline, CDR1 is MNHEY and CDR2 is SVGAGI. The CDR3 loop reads CASSYLGTSRTTDEQFF. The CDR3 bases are TGTGCCAGCAGTTACCTCGGTACTAGCCGAACTACTGATGAGCAGTTCTTC.

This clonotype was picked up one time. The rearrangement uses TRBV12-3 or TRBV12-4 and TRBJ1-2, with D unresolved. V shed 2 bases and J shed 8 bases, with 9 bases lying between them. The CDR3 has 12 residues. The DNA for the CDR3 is TGTGCCAGCAGTTTAAGGCCCTTCGGCTACACCTTC. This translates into CASSLRPFGYTF.

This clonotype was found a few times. The CDR3 DNA follows: TGTGCCAGCAGCCAAGACGAGCGGGGGAGCACAGATACGCAGTATTTT. Its translation is CASSQDERGSTDTQYF. The rearrangement joins TRBV4-2 to TRBJ2-3; 8 bases fit TRBD2. The germline V gene has CDR1 LGHNA and CDR2 YNFKEQ. This CDR3 has 16 residues. V was clipped by 0 bases and J by 0 bases; unmatched bases: 2.

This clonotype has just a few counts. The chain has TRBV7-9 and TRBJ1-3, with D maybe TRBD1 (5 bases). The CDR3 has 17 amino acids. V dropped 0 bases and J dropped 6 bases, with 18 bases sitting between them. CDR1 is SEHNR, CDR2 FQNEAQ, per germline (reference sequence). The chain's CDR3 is CASSLAKRQSRENTIYF. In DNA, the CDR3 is TGTGCCAGCAGCTTAGCGAAGAGACAGTCGAGGGAAAACACCATATATTTT.

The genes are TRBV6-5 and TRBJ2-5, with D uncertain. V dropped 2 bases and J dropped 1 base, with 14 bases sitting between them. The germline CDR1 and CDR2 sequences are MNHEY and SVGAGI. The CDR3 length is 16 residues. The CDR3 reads CASSYRQPLFQETQYF. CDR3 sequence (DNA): TGTGCCAGCAGTTACAGGCAGCCACTATTCCAAGAGACCCAGTACTTC.

The CDR3 loop is CASSLRLADEDTQYF. As DNA, the CDR3 is TGTGCCAGCAGCTTAAGACTAGCGGATGAAGATACGCAGTATTTT. The chain couples TRBV7-2 to TRBJ2-3; 9 positions match TRBD2. This CDR3 is 15 amino acids long. The J segment lost 5 bases and the V segment lost 2 bases, leaving 5 bases of the junction unmatched. The germline gives CDR1 SGHTA, CDR2 FQGNSA.

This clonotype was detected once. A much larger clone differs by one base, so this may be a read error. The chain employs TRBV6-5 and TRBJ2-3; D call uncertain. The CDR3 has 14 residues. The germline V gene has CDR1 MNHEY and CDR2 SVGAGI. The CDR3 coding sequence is TGTGCCAGCAGTTACTACCGGATCACATATACGCAGTATTTT. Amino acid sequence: CASSYYRITYTQYF.

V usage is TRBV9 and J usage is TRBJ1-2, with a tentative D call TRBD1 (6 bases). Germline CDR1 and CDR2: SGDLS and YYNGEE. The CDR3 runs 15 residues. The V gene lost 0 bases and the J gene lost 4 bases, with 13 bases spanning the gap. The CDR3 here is CASSVGSQGGYGYTF. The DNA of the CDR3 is TGTGCCAGCAGCGTAGGATCACAGGGCGGCTATGGCTACACCTTC.